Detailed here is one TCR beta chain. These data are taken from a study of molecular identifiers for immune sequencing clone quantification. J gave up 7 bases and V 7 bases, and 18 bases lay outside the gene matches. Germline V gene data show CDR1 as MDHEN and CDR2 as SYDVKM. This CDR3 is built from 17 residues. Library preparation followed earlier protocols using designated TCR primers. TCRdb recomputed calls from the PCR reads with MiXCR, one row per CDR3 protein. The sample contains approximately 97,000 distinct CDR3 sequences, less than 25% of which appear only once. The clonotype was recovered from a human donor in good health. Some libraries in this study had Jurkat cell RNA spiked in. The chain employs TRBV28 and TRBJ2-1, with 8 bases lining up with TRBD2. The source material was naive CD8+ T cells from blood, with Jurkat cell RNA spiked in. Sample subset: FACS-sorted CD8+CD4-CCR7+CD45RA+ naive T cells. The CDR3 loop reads CASTVAGGHGGWNEQFF. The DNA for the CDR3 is TGTGCCAGCACCGTGGCGGGAGGCCACGGAGGATGGAATGAGCAGTTCTTC.